These T cell receptor beta chains were read from a single sample in a study of OX40 agonist ivuxolimab in advanced cancers. Data came from immunoSEQ multiplex PCR; TCRdb stores just in-frame clones and leaves some out. The sample has about 90,000 clones, approximately 91% seen once; the top ten hold around 0.33%. The sample in question was CD4+ or CD8+ T cells sorted from blood, obtained in a trial of the OX40 agonist ivuxolimab. These receptors were obtained from an adult with an advanced solid tumor such as melanoma, head and neck, liver or kidney cancer. The CDR3 runs from the conserved cysteine through the conserved F or W. The D gene is left open where the match is weak. The listing skips clone size in some rows; elsewhere it reads once, few, many or a size class.

V gene,clone size,J gene,D gene,CDR3 protein,CDR3 DNA
TRBV28,NA,TRBJ2-3,NA,CASRGGLGLTDTQYF,TGTGCCAGCAGGGGCGGTCTCGGTCTCACAGATACGCAGTATTTT
TRBV28,once,TRBJ1-1,TRBD1,CASSMRTGRFGAFF,TGTGCCAGCAGTATGAGGACAGGACGTTTCGGAGCTTTCTTT
TRBV28,NA,TRBJ1-5,NA,CASSRGATATPQHF,TGTGCCAGCAGTCGTGGGGCAACGGCGACGCCCCAGCATTTT
TRBV7-2,NA,TRBJ2-2,NA,CASTLPVAEQELFF,TGTGCCAGCACCCTCCCGGTGGCGGAGCAGGAGCTGTTTTTT
TRBV28,once,TRBJ1-4,TRBD1,CASSSGGRLNEKLFF,TGTGCCAGCAGCTCAGGGGGCAGGTTAAATGAAAAACTGTTTTTT
TRBV19,NA,TRBJ2-2,NA,CASQTANTGELFF,TGTGCCAGTCAGACTGCCAATACCGGGGAGCTGTTTTTT
TRBV6-6,NA,TRBJ2-7,NA,CASSYSLGGGYEQYF,TGTGCCAGCAGTTACTCATTAGGGGGGGGCTACGAGCAGTACTTC
TRBV15,NA,TRBJ1-4,NA,CATSRRVAGLTTNEKLLF,TGTGCCACCAGCAGGAGGGTGGCAGGTCTTACAACTAATGAAAAACTGCTTTTT
TRBV15,NA,TRBJ2-2,NA,CATSRGGAPSTGELFF,TGTGCCACCAGCAGAGGGGGGGCCCCGAGCACCGGGGAGCTGTTTTTT
TRBV7-2,NA,TRBJ2-5,NA,CASSLAGMRETQYF,TGTGCCAGCAGCTTAGCGGGTATGCGGGAGACCCAGTACTTC
TRBV7-2,NA,TRBJ2-7,TRBD2,CASSVSGTSYEQYF,TGTGCCAGCAGCGTTAGCGGGACCTCCTACGAGCAGTACTTC
TRBV28,NA,TRBJ1-6,NA,CASTVYNSPLHF,TGTGCCAGCACAGTTTATAATTCACCCCTCCACTTT
TRBV5-3,once,TRBJ1-2,NA,CARSSTRSGYDGYTF,TGTGCCAGAAGCTCAACAAGATCAGGGTACGATGGCTACACCTTC
TRBV18,NA,TRBJ1-5,NA,CASSPKLLGSDQPQHF,TGTGCCAGCTCACCTAAACTTCTCGGTTCTGATCAGCCCCAGCATTTT
TRBV25-1,NA,TRBJ1-1,TRBD1,CARGTANTEAFF,TGTGCCAGAGGGACAGCGAACACTGAAGCTTTCTTT
TRBV5-4,NA,TRBJ2-7,NA,CASSLERGRSRRTYEQYF,TGTGCCAGCAGCTTGGAGAGGGGGAGATCCCGAAGAACCTACGAGCAGTACTTC
TRBV6-1,NA,TRBJ2-5,NA,CASREAARETQYF,TGTGCCAGCAGGGAGGCAGCCCGGGAGACCCAGTACTTC
TRBV28,NA,TRBJ2-7,TRBD2,CASSLGTSGRRYEQYF,TGTGCCAGCAGTTTAGGGACTAGCGGGAGGAGGTACGAGCAGTACTTC
TRBV10-3,NA,TRBJ2-7,TRBD2,CAIGRLAGESEQYF,TGTGCCATCGGGCGACTAGCGGGAGAATCAGAGCAGTACTTC
TRBV28,once,TRBJ1-1,NA,CASSWGRFTEAFF,TGTGCCAGCAGTTGGGGCAGATTCACTGAAGCTTTCTTT
TRBV19,NA,TRBJ1-3,TRBD1,CASTLDRGINTIYF,TGTGCCAGTACCCTCGACAGGGGGATAAACACCATATATTTT
TRBV18,few,TRBJ2-5,NA,CASSPNQGLGETQYF,TGTGCCAGCTCACCGAACCAAGGGTTGGGAGAGACCCAGTACTTC
TRBV6-4,NA,TRBJ2-2,NA,CASSPEVNTGELFF,TGTGCCAGCAGTCCGGAAGTTAACACCGGGGAGCTGTTTTTT
TRBV27,once,TRBJ2-3,TRBD2,CASSLGASGRTDTQYF,TGTGCCAGCAGTTTGGGAGCTAGCGGGAGGACGGATACGCAGTATTTT
TRBV5-1,NA,TRBJ2-2,NA,CASSLHGEGELFF,TGCGCCAGCAGCTTGCATGGGGAAGGGGAGCTGTTTTTT
TRBV7-2,NA,TRBJ1-1,NA,CASSSPPGRLNTEAFF,TGTGCCAGCAGCTCCCCTCCCGGGCGACTGAACACTGAAGCTTTCTTT
TRBV6-5,NA,TRBJ1-1,TRBD1,CASNRGDRVNTEAFF,TGTGCCAGCAACCGAGGGGACAGAGTGAACACTGAAGCTTTCTTT